These 22 T cell receptor beta chains share one sample of origin, sequenced in a study of blood T cell repertoires in COVID-19. Sequenced by immunoSEQ multiplex PCR; TCRdb stores in-frame clones only, minus some. The table has around 700,000 clones, about 87% seen once. Sequenced sample: peripheral blood. These TCRs come from a woman under 30 with acute or convalescent COVID-19.

The chain carries TRBV19 and TRBJ2-1; 10 bases match TRBD1. The length of the CDR3 is 17 residues. CDR1 and CDR2 from the germline V gene are LNHDA and SQIVND (reference sequence). Trimming took 3 bases from V and 7 from J; bases not matched to a gene: 12. This chain's CDR3 is CASSITAGQGLGNEQFF. The CDR3 region has the DNA TGTGCCAGTAGTATTACGGCGGGACAGGGGTTAGGGAATGAGCAGTTCTTC.

The gene calls are TRBV6-5 and TRBJ1-2; 8 bases are a match to TRBD1. The CDR3 loop spans 14 amino acids. The V gene's germline CDR1 is MNHEY and CDR2 SVGAGI. J gave up 6 bases and V 0 bases, and 3 bases lay outside the gene matches. CDR3 sequence reads: CASSYSTGENGYTF. CDR3 DNA: TGTGCCAGCAGTTACTCGACAGGGGAAAATGGCTACACCTTC.

V and J are TRBV3-1 (or the pseudogene TRBV3-2) and TRBJ1-5; weak D call: TRBD1 (5 bases). This CDR3 is 13 amino acids long. The V and J ends lost 3 bases and 7 bases respectively, with 10 bases between them. CDR1 is LGHDT and CDR2 is YNNKEL in the germline V gene (reference sequence). CDR3 loop: CASSQPGLQPQHF. The CDR3, as DNA: TGTGCCAGCAGCCAGCCAGGGCTACAGCCCCAGCATTTT.

The chain joins TRBV7-2 to TRBJ1-2; possible D gene TRBD1, 5 bases. The CDR3 has 15 amino acids. V was pared by 1 base and J by 2 bases, with 11 bases between. Germline V lookup: CDR1 SGHTA, CDR2 FQGNSA. DNA for the CDR3: TGTGCCAGCAGCTTAGTAGGTGACAGAAACTATGGCTACACCTTC. Translation: CASSLVGDRNYGYTF. The full variable domain, with the rest looked up from reference TRBV7-2 and TRBJ1-2, is GAGVSQSPSNKVTEKGKDVELRCDPISGHTALYWYRQSLGQGLEFLIYFQGNSAPDKSGLPSDRFSAERTGGSVSTLTIQRTQQEDSAVYLCASSLVGDRNYGYTFGSGTRLTVV.

V usage is TRBV11-2 and J usage is TRBJ1-2; D not resolved. Trimming removed 2 bases at V and 1 base at J, with 2 bases between. Germline V gene lookup returns CDR1 SGHAT and CDR2 FQNNGV. CDR3 length: 12 amino acids. CDR3 region: CASSLYNYGYTF. The CDR3 DNA reads as TGTGCCAGCAGCTTATATAACTATGGCTACACCTTC.

The chain uses TRBV7-3 and TRBJ1-2; D remains ambiguous. CDR3 length equals 13 residues. Trimming pared 2 bases from V and 7 bases from J, leaving 11 bases between. Germline V CDR1 and CDR2: SGHTA, FQGTGA. The CDR3 DNA follows: TGTGCCAGCAGCTTATTCGGGGATTTTGGCTACACCTTC. This encodes CASSLFGDFGYTF.

V usage is TRBV19 and J usage is TRBJ1-3; weak D call: TRBD1 (5 bases). The V end lost 2 bases, the J end lost 2 bases, and 10 bases lay between the germline ends. This CDR3 contains 15 residues. The V gene's germline CDR1 is LNHDA and CDR2 SQIVND (reference sequence). CDR3 DNA sequence: TGTGCCAGTAGTATAACAGGATCAACTGGAAACACCATATATTTT. This translates into CASSITGSTGNTIYF.

Concerning this clone: This specimen includes other DNA sequences encoding the same CDR3. The rearrangement joins TRBV7-2 to TRBJ2-7; 7 bases fit TRBD1. Trimming cost V 4 bases and J 2 bases; bases outside gene matches: 8. The CDR3 length is 15 residues. The germline V gene encodes CDR1 SGHTA and CDR2 FQGNSA. The CDR3 region is CASSSTGFSPYEQYF. In DNA form, the CDR3 reads TGTGCCAGCAGCTCGACAGGGTTCTCACCCTACGAGCAGTACTTC.

The chain links TRBV5-5 to TRBJ1-1; D possibly corresponds to TRBD1 (6 bases). The germline V gene encodes CDR1 SGHKS and CDR2 YYEKEE (reference sequence). With 0 bases removed from V and 10 bases from J, the gap between germline ends came to 19 bases. The CDR3 has 15 residues. CDR3 sequence reads: CASSLVTGSGNGAFF. The CDR3 DNA follows: TGTGCCAGCAGCTTGGTTACAGGGTCTGGAAACGGAGCTTTCTTT. Together with reference TRBV5-5 and TRBJ1-1, the CDR3 gives the full variable domain: DAGVTQSPTHLIKTRGQQVTLRCSPISGHKSVSWYQQVLGQGPQFIFQYYEKEERGRGNFPDRFSARQFPNYSSELNVNALLLGDSALYLCASSLVTGSGNGAFFGQGTRLTVV.

In regard to this clone: The same CDR3 also results from other DNA sequences found in this sample. The chain carries TRBV7-2 and TRBJ1-1, with 8 nucleotides matching TRBD1. There are 14 residues in the CDR3. Germline CDR1 and CDR2: SGHTA and FQGNSA. V trimming: 1 base; J trimming: 4 bases; junction bases outside the gene matches: 2. CDR3 protein: CASSLVDRATEAFF. CDR3 nucleotides: TGTGCCAGCAGCTTAGTGGACAGGGCCACTGAAGCTTTCTTT.

The CDR3 coding sequence is TGCGCCAGCAGCTTCCAGGGGGGAGCCCTTCAGTGGCAGTTCTTC. It specifies CASSFQGGALQWQFF. The rearrangement uses TRBV5-1 and TRBJ2-1, with D tentatively TRBD1 (7 bases). V was pared by 2 bases and J by 12 bases, with 21 bases between. This CDR3 comprises 15 residues. Looked up from germline, CDR1 is SGHRS and CDR2 is YFSETQ.

V and J are TRBV27 and TRBJ1-2; 9 bases are a match to TRBD1. Germline-derived CDR1 and CDR2 are MNHEY and SMNVEV (reference sequence). Trimming took 8 bases from V and 8 from J; bases not matched to a gene: 9. The CDR3 contains 13 residues. DNA of the CDR3: TGTGCCAGCCTGGGACAGGGACTTGTCGGCTACACCTTC. Encoded protein: CASLGQGLVGYTF.

The chain uses TRBV2 and TRBJ1-1, with D perhaps matching TRBD1 (5 bases). Germline CDR1 and CDR2: SNHLY and FYNNEI. The CDR3 runs to 12 residues. V dropped 11 bases and J dropped 5 bases, with 15 bases sitting between them. The DNA of the CDR3 is TGTGCCTTAAAGGGGTCTCGGACTGAAGCTTTCTTT. Translated, it gives CALKGSRTEAFF.

The chain has TRBV2 and TRBJ1-2; maybe TRBD1 (5 bases). With 3 bases removed from V and 5 bases from J, the gap between germline ends came to 10 bases. The length of the CDR3 is 13 residues. Looked up from germline, CDR1 is SNHLY and CDR2 is FYNNEI. CDR3 sequence (DNA): TGTGCCAGCAGTGACAGGGCTGGGTATGGCTACACCTTC. Translating it yields CASSDRAGYGYTF.

The rearrangement uses TRBV12-5 and TRBJ2-1, with 10 bases aligning to TRBD1. The CDR3 length is 16 residues. In germline, CDR1 is LGHNT, CDR2 FRNRAP. The junction had 11 bases not matched to a gene; V was cut back by 3 bases and J by 9 bases. CDR3 nucleotides: TGTGCTAGTGGTTTTGCGACGGACAGGGGGGGAGGTGAGCAGTTCTTC. Protein sequence: CASGFATDRGGGEQFF.

The gene calls are TRBV4-3 and TRBJ2-1; TRBD2 is a possible D gene (6 bases). Germline loops: CDR1 LGHNA, CDR2 YSLEER. The CDR3 consists of 14 residues. Trimming removed 0 bases at V and 8 bases at J, with 11 bases between. CDR3 DNA sequence: TGCGCCAGCAGCCAAGATGGAGGGGAGGATGAGCAGTTCTTC. Translating it yields CASSQDGGEDEQFF.

The chain employs TRBV7-3 and TRBJ1-2, with D perhaps TRBD1 (5 bases). The CDR3 runs to 16 residues. V was clipped by 4 bases and J by 3 bases, with 18 bases between them. The germline V gene has CDR1 SGHTA and CDR2 FQGTGA. The CDR3 nucleotides read TGTGCCAGCAGCTCCGCCTCACTCAGGGCCGACTATGGCTACACCTTC. Translating gives CASSSASLRADYGYTF.

The count of this clone is one. The chain has TRBV15 and TRBJ2-2; TRBD2 agrees at 13 bases. J lost 0 bases, V lost 3 bases, and 10 bases had no gene match. This CDR3 spans 20 amino acids. Germline lookup yields CDR1 LNHNV and CDR2 YYDKDF (reference sequence). CDR3 residues: CATSRRTSGGVLPNTGELFF. The CDR3 DNA sequence: TGTGCCACCAGCAGGAGGACTAGCGGGGGAGTCCTTCCGAACACCGGGGAGCTGTTTTTT.

The chain combines TRBV6-2 or TRBV6-3 with TRBJ1-5; D ambiguous. V lost 2 bases, J lost 1 base, and 12 bases lay in between. CDR1 is MNHEY and CDR2 is SVGEGT in the germline V gene. The CDR3 is 16 residues long. The CDR3 loop reads CASSYGWAISNQPQHF. The CDR3 bases are TGTGCCAGCAGTTACGGGTGGGCTATAAGCAATCAGCCCCAGCATTTT.

The V gene is TRBV5-6, the J gene TRBJ1-1, with D unclear. V dropped 0 bases and J dropped 2 bases, with 8 bases sitting between them. From germline, CDR1 is SGHDT and CDR2 YYEEEE. The CDR3 has 14 residues. The CDR3 region is CASSLARGNTEAFF. The CDR3 DNA sequence: TGTGCCAGCAGCTTGGCCCGGGGAAACACTGAAGCTTTCTTT.

The chain couples TRBV5-1 to TRBJ1-2; the match to TRBD1 covers 8 bases. CDR3 length: 14 residues. With V trimmed by 0 bases and J by 4 bases, 2 bases remained unmatched. Germline CDR1 is SGHRS and CDR2 is YFSETQ. The CDR3 reads CASSLGQGIYGYTF. The CDR3, as DNA: TGCGCCAGCAGCTTGGGACAGGGGATCTATGGCTACACCTTC.

The rearrangement joins TRBV9 to TRBJ1-6, with 7 bases identical to TRBD1. The CDR3 spans 13 residues. From germline, CDR1 is SGDLS and CDR2 YYNGEE. V gave up 4 bases and J gave up 10 bases; unmatched junction bases: 5. The CDR3 nucleotides are TGTGCCAGCAGCCCGGGGACAGACTCACCCCTCCACTTT. Translation gives CASSPGTDSPLHF.